Described below is a single TCR beta chain sequence and its context. Its cognate antigen has yet to be identified. Base qualities are not provided; no much larger clone lies one nucleotide away. The data are from a study of Ad26.COV2.S vaccination and SARS-CoV-2 variants (dated by TCRdb to the early 2020s). Study-wide context: Donors in the vaccine arm were drawn from COV1001, a phase I-IIa trial of Ad26.COV2.S in healthy adults that was multicentre, randomized, double-blind and placebo-controlled. Ad26.COV2.S was administered intramuscularly at a dose of 5x10^10 or 1x10^11 viral particles, either as one shot or as two shots given 56 days apart. TCRbeta repertoire sequencing was used to assess the specificity and breadth of SARS-CoV-2-reactive T cell receptors after Ad26.COV2.S vaccination. A total of some 30 samples were included in the TCR-sequenced set, comprising some 20 Ad26.COV2.S vaccine recipients, 5 placebo recipients and 8 SARS-CoV-2 convalescent individuals. Trial participants were randomized into five groups of five: low-dose or high-dose Ad26.COV2.S given once or twice, or placebo on both occasions. Throughout the experiments and outcome assessment, investigators stayed blinded to trial group allocation.

The research as a whole found: Substantial breadth of spike-specific CD8+ and CD4+ T cell responses was reported after vaccination. The study was not powered for comparison of responses between vaccine doses or regimens. According to the authors, total T cell responses may have been underestimated by the TCR breadth and depth analyses. Compared with placebo recipients, Ad26.COV2.S recipients showed higher spike-specific TCR breadth (P = 0.0014). Non-spike TCR breadth was comparable between vaccine and placebo recipients, consistent with the vaccine containing only spike.

The sample's treatment or condition label, in plain terms: about 20 received Ad26.COV2.S at low or high dose, single or two shots; roughly 5 received placebo; per-sample allocation not given. Repertoires of vaccine and placebo recipients were sequenced from samples collected on day 63 after the first injection. In Cohort 1b, 25 or so adults aged 18-55 years were enrolled at a single site in Boston, USA, between 29 July and 7 August 2020. Ad26.COV2.S was a replication-incompetent adenovirus type 26 vector expressing a prefusion-stabilized SARS-CoV-2 spike protein from the original Wuhan strain. The immunoSEQ Assay was the method used to sequence TCRbeta CDR3 regions. After extraction, genomic DNA underwent amplification by bias-controlled multiplex PCR, followed by high-throughput sequencing. As for the original processing: To quantify the absolute abundance of every unique TCRbeta CDR3 region, sequences were collapsed and filtered. T cell fraction was estimated by normalization of TCRbeta template counts to usable DNA, with usable DNA being measured through amplification of reference genes present in all nucleated cells. Repertoire TCRs were annotated as SARS-CoV-2-specific by exact matching of V gene, CDR3 amino acid sequence and J gene to a known reactive TCR set. MIRA supplied the reference SARS-CoV-2 TCR set, which was filtered for enrichment in COVID-19-positive ImmuneCODE repertoires so that public or cross-reactive TCRs were removed. Drawing on the MIRA antigens, annotated TCRs were analysed further at the level of specific ORF or position within ORF. Breadth was defined as annotated unique rearrangements over total unique productive rearrangements; depth was the summed frequency of those rearrangements. TCR breadth was compared between groups using two-sided Wilcoxon rank-sum tests. TCRdb stores this immuneACCESS table with in-frame sequences only. Part of the clones is absent; in the studies checked, under half of the shortfall reflects unresolved V genes, and no reason is known for the rest. That table supplies the V and J calls and clone size; D and trimming were determined from the DNA. Here the sample has some 250,000 clones; roughly 90% occur a single time. Approximately 11% of the sample comes from the top ten.

The sequence was obtained from a person aged 18-65 years who received the Ad26.COV2.S COVID-19 vaccine or a placebo. The starting material was peripheral blood, obtained in a trial of Ad26.COV2.S vaccine versus placebo.

The nucleotide sequence reads as follows: TGTGCCAGCAGTCCAACAGGGCTGGAGACCCAGTACTTC. This is translated as CASSPTGLETQYF. The chain is made from TRBV12-3 or TRBV12-4 and TRBJ2-5; tentative D gene TRBD1, with 6 bases matching. The CDR3 holds 13 amino acids from the cysteine to the phenylalanine. This entry keeps only the CDR3 DNA: 39 bases, framed from base 1. V lost 5 bases and J lost 5 bases; the stretch between them is 12 bases long.